One sample yielded the 17 T cell receptor beta chains listed below, sequenced in a study of shared clonotypes between healthy human individuals. Generated by immunoSEQ multiplex PCR, the TCRdb table keeps only in-frame clones and is missing some. The table lists a few million clones, approximately 93% of them singletons. The sequenced sample was naive CD4+ T cells from PBMCs. Described subset: CD45RA+ positively selected. All receptors derive from a man between 18 and 35 years old in good health. Some clones in this sample may be carry-over from other donors' samples.

The CDR3 DNA reads TGTGCCAGCAGTGAAGGGGCAGGGTCCCTCTACGAGCAGTACTTC. This gives the protein CASSEGAGSLYEQYF. This chain uses TRBV2 with TRBJ2-7; tentative D call: TRBD1 (5 bases). Between the trimmed V and J ends, which lost 1 base and 3 bases, there was a span of 13 bases. The CDR3 length is 15 residues. Germline V CDR1 and CDR2: SNHLY, FYNNEI.

For this clone: At one end the junction does not follow the germline gene, possibly because of a read error. In DNA form, the CDR3 reads TGTGCCAGCAGCTTAGACGGGACTAGCGGGAGTAGGCACTTC. Translated: CASSLDGTSGSRHF. The J gene is TRBJ2-5, the V gene TRBV11-2; TRBD2 agrees at 14 bases. Germline V gene lookup returns CDR1 SGHAT and CDR2 FQNNGV. This CDR3 spans 14 amino acids.

The chain employs TRBV15 and TRBJ2-7; TRBD2 aligns across 8 bases. V gave up 0 bases and J gave up 5 bases; unmatched junction bases: 9. The CDR3 runs to 16 residues. Germline values: CDR1 LNHNV, CDR2 YYDKDF (reference sequence). The CDR3 DNA follows: TGTGCCACCAGCAGAGATAAAGCGGGAGCCGCCAACGAGCAGTACTTC. It yields the protein CATSRDKAGAANEQYF.

This clone appeared once. The chain carries TRBV5-4 and TRBJ1-4; maybe TRBD1 (6 bases). In germline, CDR1 is SGHNT, CDR2 YYREEE (reference sequence). The CDR3 loop spans 16 amino acids. V was trimmed by 4 bases and J by 5 bases, leaving 18 bases between them. The DNA for the CDR3 is TGTGCCAGCAGCACCTTACCGGGGGCGACAAATGAAAAACTGTTTTTT. Its protein is CASSTLPGATNEKLFF.

This sequence joins TRBV5-4 and TRBJ2-7, with 13 bases matching TRBD2. V lost 4 bases and J lost 2; bases outside the gene matches: 3. The CDR3 extends over 15 amino acids. The V gene's germline CDR1 is SGHNT and CDR2 YYREEE (reference sequence). CDR3 coding DNA: TGTGCCAGCAGCAAGACTAGCGGGGGGCCCTACGAGCAGTACTTC. It encodes CASSKTSGGPYEQYF.

The chain couples TRBV19 to TRBJ2-1; TRBD2 aligns across 13 bases. Germline V gene data show CDR1 as LNHDA and CDR2 as SQIVND (reference sequence). This CDR3 has 16 residues. Trimming took 4 bases from V and 5 from J; bases not matched to a gene: 5. The CDR3 loop reads CASSSQLAGGNNEQFF. CDR3 bases: TGTGCCAGTAGTAGTCAACTAGCGGGAGGGAACAATGAGCAGTTCTTC.

The rearrangement uses TRBV5-4 and TRBJ2-1, with TRBD2 identical over 12 bases. V shed 5 bases and J 0 bases; nucleotides not matched to a gene: 3. Per germline, CDR1 SGHNT and CDR2 YYREEE (reference sequence). This CDR3 region has 16 residues. CDR3 region: CASRASGRASYNEQFF. The CDR3 nucleotides are TGTGCCAGCAGAGCTAGCGGGAGGGCCTCCTACAATGAGCAGTTCTTC. Full variable domain (missing parts from reference TRBV5-4 and TRBJ2-1): ETGVTQSPTHLIKTRGQQVTLRCSSQSGHNTVSWYQQALGQGPQFIFQYYREEENGRGNFPPRFSGLQFPNYSSELNVNALELDDSALYLCASRASGRASYNEQFFGPGTRLTVL.

The chain carries TRBV18 and TRBJ1-2; D is unclear. Germline-derived CDR1 and CDR2 are KGHSH and LQKENI. The CDR3 is 18 residues long. The ends were cut back, 3 bases at V and 0 bases at J, with 20 bases in the middle. The CDR3 reads CASSPPDLRTATNYGYTF. The CDR3 DNA reads as TGTGCCAGCTCACCTCCCGATTTGAGGACGGCTACTAACTATGGCTACACCTTC.

This clone was found once. The V call is TRBV7-9, the J call TRBJ2-5, with 9 bases aligning to TRBD1. J was trimmed by 7 bases and V by 5 bases; bases with no gene match: 5. Germline V gene data show CDR1 as SEHNR and CDR2 as FQNEAQ (reference sequence). This CDR3 is 13 amino acids long. The CDR3 DNA sequence: TGTGCCAGCAGCCACAGGGGGCAGGTGACCCAGTACTTC. This sequence encodes CASSHRGQVTQYF.

The rearrangement uses TRBV25-1 and TRBJ2-2, with D perhaps matching TRBD2 (5 bases). The CDR3 sequence is 18 residues long. V lost 1 base, J lost 0 bases, and 15 bases lay in between. CDR1 is MGHDK and CDR2 is SYGVNS in the germline V gene. The CDR3 DNA reads TGTGCCAGCAGTGAATCCCCCACTAGTTGGACGAACACCGGGGAGCTGTTTTTT. Protein product: CASSESPTSWTNTGELFF. Using reference TRBV25-1 and TRBJ2-2 for the parts outside the CDR3, the full variable domain is EADIYQTPRYLVIGTGKKITLECSQTMGHDKMYWYQQDPGMELHLIHYSYGVNSTEKGDLSSESTVSRIRTEHFPLTLESARPSHTSQYLCASSESPTSWTNTGELFFGEGSRLTVL.

This sequence joins TRBV5-1 and TRBJ2-7; 7 bases line up with TRBD1. V shed 4 bases and J 1 base; nucleotides not matched to a gene: 8. Germline V gene lookup returns CDR1 SGHRS and CDR2 YFSETQ. The CDR3 runs 15 residues. CDR3 nucleotides: TGCGCCAGCAGCCCCGCCGGGACAGTGTCCTACGAGCAGTACTTC. It yields the protein CASSPAGTVSYEQYF.

This chain uses TRBV14 with TRBJ1-1; D ambiguous. Per germline, CDR1 SGHDN and CDR2 FVKESK. This CDR3 spans 13 amino acids. V dropped 0 bases and J dropped 7 bases, with 9 bases sitting between them. The CDR3 spells CASSQDLASEAFF. In DNA, the CDR3 is TGTGCCAGCAGCCAAGATCTGGCCAGTGAAGCTTTCTTT.

CDR3 nucleotides: TGTGCCAGCAGTCCCCAAGGTCCCGCGGGGGGCACCATATATTTT. It is translated as CASSPQGPAGGTIYF. The chain is built from TRBV6-1 and TRBJ1-3; D is perhaps TRBD1 (5 bases). Germline V CDR1 and CDR2: MNHNS, SASEGT. V was pared by 5 bases and J by 9 bases, with 20 bases between. There are 15 residues in the CDR3.

The rearrangement links TRBV5-1 to TRBJ2-3; 7 nucleotides line up with TRBD2. The CDR3 runs 13 residues. V dropped 5 bases and J dropped 5; count of bases not matched to a gene: 5. CDR1 and CDR2 from the germline V gene are SGHRS and YFSETQ. CDR3 nucleotides: TGCGCCAGCAGTAGGGCGGGAGAAGATACGCAGTATTTT. This gives the protein CASSRAGEDTQYF.

CDR3 bases: TGTGCCAGCAGGAGGGACGGAGGAAACACCATATATTTT. Its protein product is CASRRDGGNTIYF. J is TRBJ1-3 and V is TRBV6-5; a possible D gene is TRBD1 (5 bases). Germline loops: CDR1 MNHEY, CDR2 SVGAGI. CDR3 size: 13 residues. Trimming removed 6 bases from V and 4 bases from J, with 10 bases in between.

The chain recombines TRBV4-1 with TRBJ2-1, with 7 bases lining up with TRBD2. Trimming removed 5 bases from V and 8 bases from J; junction bases left unmatched: 18. The germline V gene encodes CDR1 MGHRA and CDR2 YSYEKL. The CDR3 is made up of 17 amino acids. The CDR3 region is CASSSPRGVAGGDEQFF. The DNA for the CDR3 is TGCGCCAGCAGCTCCCCCCGGGGGGTAGCGGGCGGGGATGAGCAGTTCTTC.

Turning to this clone: The sample has other DNA sequences that encode this CDR3 too. The CDR3 nucleotides read TGTGCCAGCAGCGCTCAGGGGTTCACTGAAGCTTTCTTT. As protein: CASSAQGFTEAFF. The gene calls are TRBV9 and TRBJ1-1; a possible D gene is TRBD1 (6 bases). The CDR3 covers 13 residues. The germline V gene has CDR1 SGDLS and CDR2 YYNGEE. The V and J ends lost 3 bases and 4 bases respectively, with 10 bases between them.